The 14 T cell receptor beta chains below were found in one sample sequenced in a study of T cells in Graves' hyperthyroidism and ophthalmopathy. Amplification of TCR beta CDR3 regions was performed using RNA transcripts as template. First-round RT-PCR of the TCR CDR3 relied on the HTBI primer set. MiXCR, run by TCRdb on the multiplex PCR reads, gives a single entry per CDR3 protein. The sample contains around 400,000 distinct CDR3 sequences, roughly 13% of which appear only once. The sample comprised blood. All receptors derive from a young woman with Graves' hyperthyroidism.

This clonotype was recorded many times. This chain joins TRBV7-8 and TRBJ1-1; TRBD1 is a possible D gene (5 bases). This CDR3 region has 16 residues. Trimming removed 0 bases at V and 1 base at J, with 12 bases between. Germline V gene data show CDR1 as SGHVS and CDR2 as FQNEAQ. The CDR3 nucleotides are TGTGCCAGCAGCTTAGCGCGGGGCTTTTCGAACACTGAAGCTTTCTTT. Translation gives CASSLARGFSNTEAFF.

There are many counts of this clonotype. V and J are TRBV12-3 or TRBV12-4 and TRBJ2-7; TRBD2 is a possible D gene (6 bases). The CDR3 is 15 residues long. V lost 4 bases to trimming and J lost 7 bases, with 20 bases between them. In DNA form, the CDR3 reads TGTGCCAGCAGTTGGGTAAGCAGGATGGGAGGAGAGCAGTACTTC. Its translation is CASSWVSRMGGEQYF.

On this clonotype itself: This may come from a read error, since a much larger clone is one base off. The chain couples TRBV10-3 to TRBJ2-3; 8 positions match TRBD2. The CDR3 spans 17 residues. Germline V gene lookup returns CDR1 ENHRY and CDR2 SYGVKD. The V and J ends lost 4 bases and 2 bases, in that order; junction bases with no gene match: 11. The CDR3 sequence is CAISATFSGGTTDTQYF. DNA for the CDR3: TGTGCCATCAGTGCCACGTTCAGCGGGGGAACCACAGATACGCAGTATTTT.

This clonotype has at least ten counts. A read error may produce the germline difference seen at one junction end. The V gene is TRBV5-6, the J gene TRBJ1-1, with D maybe TRBD1 (6 bases). Looked up from germline, CDR1 is SGHDT and CDR2 is YYEEEE. The CDR3 runs to 12 residues. The CDR3 DNA sequence: TGTGCCAGCAACTTGGAGGGGGGACGGGCTTTCTTT. Translated, it gives CASNLEGGRAFF.

This clonotype was seen ten or more times. The genes are TRBV28 and TRBJ1-2; D unclear. V was clipped by 5 bases and J by 7 bases, with 20 bases between them. The germline V gene encodes CDR1 MDHEN and CDR2 SYDVKM. This CDR3 has 15 residues. This chain's CDR3 is CASSLPRTDSGGYTF. CDR3 in DNA: TGTGCCAGCAGTCTCCCCCGGACCGATTCCGGTGGCTACACCTTC.

The table lists this clonotype with a few counts. This sequence may be a read error, since a much larger clone differs from it by one base. V gene TRBV7-2 combines with J gene TRBJ2-1, with D tentatively TRBD2 (5 bases). The CDR3 has 15 residues. The germline V gene has CDR1 SGHTA and CDR2 FQGNSA. The CDR3 bases are TGTGCCGGCAGCTCCCGAGGGCGACTACTCAATGAGCAGTTCTTC. Translating gives CAGSSRGRLLNEQFF.

This clonotype was detected many times. The chain is built from TRBV5-4 and TRBJ1-5; 8 bases match TRBD1. CDR1 and CDR2 from the germline V gene are SGHNT and YYREEE (reference sequence). V lost 3 bases, J lost 7 bases, and 6 bases stayed unmatched. The CDR3 length is 14 residues. The CDR3 is CASSSDRGNQPQHF. CDR3 nucleotide sequence: TGTGCCAGCAGCTCAGACAGGGGAAACCAGCCCCAGCATTTT. Full variable domain (rest looked up from reference TRBV5-4 and TRBJ1-5): ETGVTQSPTHLIKTRGQQVTLRCSSQSGHNTVSWYQQALGQGPQFIFQYYREEENGRGNFPPRFSGLQFPNYSSELNVNALELDDSALYLCASSSDRGNQPQHFGDGTRLSIL.

The sample holds many counts of this clonotype. The chain has TRBV5-8 and TRBJ1-2; D is undetermined. Trimming took off 5 bases at V and 0 bases at J, with 11 bases between the two ends. Germline loops: CDR1 SGHTS, CDR2 YDEGEE. The CDR3 extends over 14 amino acids. The CDR3 sequence is CASRIPAPNYGYTF. The CDR3 DNA reads TGTGCCAGCAGGATTCCTGCTCCTAACTATGGCTACACCTTC.

The sample holds many counts of this clonotype. The gene calls are TRBV18 and TRBJ2-3; 9 bases are a match to TRBD2. Germline values: CDR1 KGHSH, CDR2 LQKENI. This CDR3 has 16 residues. J gave up 2 bases and V 4 bases, and 7 bases lay outside the gene matches. This CDR3 is CASSLPSGDYTDTQYF. The CDR3 DNA sequence: TGTGCCAGCTCACTGCCTAGCGGGGACTACACAGATACGCAGTATTTT.

This clonotype has a handful of counts. V usage is TRBV19 and J usage is TRBJ2-3, with a weak D call TRBD2 (5 bases). The CDR3 totals 13 residues. Germline V lookup: CDR1 LNHDA, CDR2 SQIVND (reference sequence). V lost 2 bases and J lost 3, with 6 bases in between. CDR3 DNA: TGTGCCAGTAGTATACGGAGGACAGATACGCAGTATTTT. It translates to CASSIRRTDTQYF.

This clonotype appeared a few times. The chain is built from TRBV5-1 and TRBJ1-6; 8 bases are a match to TRBD1. The ends lost 3 bases at V and 0 bases at J; junction bases unmatched: 11. Germline CDR1 reads SGHRS; CDR2 reads YFSETQ. This CDR3 has 19 amino acids. CDR3 DNA: TGCGCCAGCAGCTCCCAGGGGGCCGGACCGAGCTCCTATAATTCACCCCTCCACTTT. Its protein product is CASSSQGAGPSSYNSPLHF.

This clonotype was recorded at least ten times. The V and J genes are TRBV30 and TRBJ1-1; 7 bases align to TRBD1. CDR3 size: 12 residues. CDR1 is GTSNPN, CDR2 SVGIG, per germline (reference sequence). The trim removed 8 bases at V and 3 bases at J, leaving 6 bases unmatched. Here the CDR3 DNA reads TGTGCCGGGCAGACAGGGTACACTGAAGCTTTCTTT. As protein: CAGQTGYTEAFF.

This clonotype was picked up many times. The chain links TRBV27 to TRBJ2-2; D gene uncertain. Trimming stripped 0 bases from V and 5 bases from J, with 7 bases between. Germline loops: CDR1 MNHEY, CDR2 SMNVEV (reference sequence). This CDR3 has 14 amino acids. The CDR3: CASSLSVSTGELFF. The CDR3 DNA follows: TGTGCCAGCAGTTTATCTGTTAGTACCGGGGAGCTGTTTTTT.

This clonotype was found many times. The genes are TRBV2 and TRBJ1-4, with D possibly TRBD1 on 6 matching bases. Germline V CDR1 and CDR2: SNHLY, FYNNEI. V was cut by 5 bases and J by 4 bases, with 17 bases left in between. This CDR3 spans 16 amino acids. CDR3 protein: CASSLQGQLGNEKLFF. In DNA form, the CDR3 reads TGTGCCAGCAGTCTGCAGGGGCAGCTTGGTAATGAAAAACTGTTTTTT.